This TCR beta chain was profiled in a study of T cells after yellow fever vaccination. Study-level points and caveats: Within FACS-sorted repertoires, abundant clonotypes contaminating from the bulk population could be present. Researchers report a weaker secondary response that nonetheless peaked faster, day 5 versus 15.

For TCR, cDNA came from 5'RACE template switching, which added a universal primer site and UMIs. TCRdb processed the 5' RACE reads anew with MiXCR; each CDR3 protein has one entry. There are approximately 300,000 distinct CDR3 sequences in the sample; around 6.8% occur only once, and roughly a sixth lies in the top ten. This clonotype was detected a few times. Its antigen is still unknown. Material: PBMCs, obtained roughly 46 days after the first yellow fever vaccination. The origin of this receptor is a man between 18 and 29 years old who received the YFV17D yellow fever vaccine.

The CDR3 here is CSATKGQGAANTDTQYF. CDR3 nucleotides: TGCAGTGCTACTAAGGGACAGGGGGCAGCTAACACAGATACGCAGTATTTT. V is TRBV20-1 and J is TRBJ2-3, with TRBD1 identical over 12 bases. V lost 4 bases and J lost 2; bases outside the gene matches: 10. The CDR3 extends over 17 amino acids. CDR1 is DFQATT, CDR2 SNEGSKA, per germline (reference sequence).